This paragraph reports one TCR beta chain. Which antigen it targets is not known. Base qualities are not at hand, and no much larger clone is one base apart. The cohort was made up of 500 to 850 healthy bone marrow donors. At the time of sampling, all cohort members were nominally healthy, though unrecorded immune exposures were likely present. The donor tested CMV seronegative and was one of the 352 seronegative cohort members. Every donor gave a peripheral blood sample, and the peripheral blood mononuclear cells from that sample were used for TCR beta sequencing. Genomic DNA extraction from the blood cell samples was performed with the Qiagen DNeasy Blood Extraction Kit. This sample stems from a study of cytomegalovirus exposure and HLA in healthy donors (dated by TCRdb to the late 2010s). Regarding the research as a whole: According to an earlier analysis of 587 of the donors, 150 million to 200 million T cells yielded 90 million to 130 million unique TCR beta sequences and 250 to 350 Gb of sequence data. Roughly 300 gigabases of sequencing data and approximately 92 million unique TCR sequences made up an early release that covered several hundred HLA-typed donors. The genetic ancestry cluster associated with self-reported Caucasian donors included roughly four fifths of the roughly 400 genotyped donors. The study was designed to test whether signatures of past pathogen exposure could be identified by cataloging public T cell receptors. The T cell repertoires of some 700 subjects were profiled by immunosequencing and related to cytomegalovirus serostatus. A separate validation cohort of some 130 different subjects was used in addition to the roughly 720-subject first cohort. To predict cytomegalovirus infection status, the study combined high-throughput TCR immunosequencing, statistical association of individual TCRs with disease status, and machine learning. A later analysis re-examined previously published TCR beta repertoires from 600 to 700 donors and added high-resolution HLA genotyping to investigate patterns of TCR occurrence. In the later analysis, no new phenotypic data were used to find candidate immune exposures; instead, reliance was placed on TCR beta sequences and their occurrence across donors. To decide whether each TCR beta V gene segment behaved as functional or pseudogenic, an earlier analysis of nearly 600 of the donors relied on high-throughput TCR beta sequencing. Donor age, sex, ethnicity and CMV serostatus were compiled together with the repertoire data. A later genetic analysis took genome-wide SNP genotypes for 398 of the 666 donors and used that subset as a discovery cohort. All discovery cohort repertoires had been generated on a single sequencing platform. HLA typing covered class I and class II loci at four-digit resolution. Typing coverage differed by locus: A, B, C, DRB1 and DQB1 were typed in about 629-640 donors, DQA1 in 522, DPA1 in approximately 610, and DPB1 in approximately 450. Because of strong linkage in the cohort, four to six DR-DQ haplotypes were treated as single units for association and clustering. Across some 400 genotyped donors of the cohort, an average of about 200,000 unique TCR beta nucleotide sequences per donor were sequenced, and 15% to 20% of those sequences were non-productive.

General conclusions and limits of the study: In a later analysis, HLA-associated TCR beta chains were found to be more clonally expanded and to have lower generation probabilities than equally common non-associated chains. The sequencing pipeline was judged likely to have produced a cluster of highly shared sequence variants as a technical artifact. Because counts were too low, 15 to 20 rarely observed V segments, including chromosome 9 orphons, were excluded from the earlier analysis of several hundred of the donors. This cohort had only TCR beta chains sequenced, and the lack of alpha or paired-chain data limited which features could be detected. Some IMGT-functional V segments, including TRBV6-2 and TRBV6-3, could not be distinguished by the 87-base-pair reads and were therefore excluded. Correlated functional status among segregating V segments might reflect linkage disequilibrium, but an unknown experimental factor could not be ruled out. Strong co-occurrence of HLA alleles, especially DR and DQ, made assigning TCR associations to individual alleles difficult. For the cohort, immune exposure information was limited to CMV serostatus. Broadly in line with IMGT annotations, most TCR beta V segments showed up in productive rearrangements about 87% or about 30% of the time in an earlier analysis of 450 to 600 of the donors. According to the authors, the approach could potentially be generalized to other disease states and immunological phenotypes. Because HLA typing was unavailable for some donors at each locus, only the typed subset was used in association tests. According to a later analysis, parvovirus B19, influenza, CMV and Epstein-Barr virus appeared linked to several top co-occurrence clusters. Sequencing depth was assumed to be roughly uniform across donors in the presence/absence analyses, though that assumption may not hold. Cytomegalovirus status was reported to be diagnosed by the classifier with high specificity and sensitivity in both the original and validation cohorts. A later analysis found that TCR association rates varied across HLA loci, with DRB1 alleles showing the most associated TCRs and HLA-C alleles the fewest. In a later analysis, some 17,000 TCR beta sequences were associated with specific HLA alleles at a false discovery rate of 0.05. A further reported finding was that TCR beta sequences accurately predicted the HLA-A and HLA-B alleles for most subjects in the first cohort. According to a later analysis, most CMV-associated TCR beta chains appeared to be HLA-restricted, and the HLA associations seemed to be driven largely by CMV exposure. According to a later genetic analysis, donors in an Asian-associated ancestry cluster had fewer N-insertions in productive TCRs than the approximately 610-donor mean. A later genetic analysis associated a missense DCLRE1C variant with V-gene and J-gene trimming of TCR beta chains, and an independent cohort replicated the association. Across donors, most TCR sequences were observed very rarely, whereas some public TCRs were present in many individuals. Three of the identified cytomegalovirus-associated TCR beta chains were confirmed in vitro to be specific for cytomegalovirus antigens. A total of fewer than 200 TCR beta chains were listed by the study as associated with cytomegalovirus.

There are 13 amino acids in the CDR3, from cysteine to phenylalanine inclusive. Only CDR3 DNA remains: 39 bases, in frame from the first base. Relative to germline, V is 2 bases shorter and J is 5 bases shorter, with 10 bases between their ends. The germline V gene supplies CDR1 KGHSH and CDR2 LQKENI. The library was built by means of the immunoSEQ multiplex PCR assay. The multiplex PCR relied on a mix of 60 forward primers for TCR Vbeta segments and 13 reverse primers for TCR Jbeta segments. The CDR3 region of rearranged TCR beta genes was amplified from genomic DNA by a multiplex PCR assay. On the Illumina HiSeq System, the amplified TCR beta libraries were sequenced as 87-base-pair reads. Concerning the study's data processing: A later analysis counted about 80 million unique TCR beta chains across the 666 repertoires, and roughly 9.9 million of these chains were shared by at least two donors. A nearest-neighbor algorithm error-corrected the raw reads and collapsed the reads into unique sequences, merging closely related sequences to remove PCR and sequencing errors. To assign V, D and J gene segments, CDR3 sequences were aligned to IMGT reference sequences. For a sequence to be retained, a match of at least six nucleotides was required to both a V gene segment and a J gene segment. Rearrangements were called productive when the CDR3 lacked stop codons and stayed in frame with V and J; all others were non-productive. CDR3 was defined according to IMGT convention as the region running from the second conserved V-encoded cysteine to the conserved J-encoded phenylalanine. The earlier analysis of about 590 of the donors excluded sequences that lacked an unambiguous match to a single V gene segment. In an earlier analysis of 450 to 750 of the donors, a V segment was called functional when productive rearrangements were above 56.7%, and segregating when the standard deviation between donors exceeded 5%. A statistical classification framework was built for diagnosing cytomegalovirus status from the catalog of TCR beta chain sequences. A later analysis assigned V and J genes by comparing TCR nucleotide sequences with IMGT/GENE-DB human TR gene sequences. The TCRdist pipeline was used in a later analysis to assign CDR3 sequences and most-parsimonious VDJ recombination scenarios. In a later analysis, every TCR beta chain was defined by the combination of its CDR3 amino acid sequence and its V-gene family, and reads without a unique V-gene family were dropped. To address suspected cross-contamination and a sequencing artifact, a later analysis removed approximately 590 highly shared, low-generation-probability nucleotide sequences. In a later analysis, a clonal expansion index was calculated for each public chain from normalized within-repertoire ranks of inferred template counts. A later analysis computed generation probabilities with a VDJ recombination model fitted to out-of-frame rearrangements, and checked the results against IGoR. Hypergeometric tests were used in a later analysis to score TCR-TCR, TCR-HLA and TCR-CMV co-occurrence, with a repertoire-size bias correction applied to the TCR pairs. In a later analysis, false discovery rates were estimated by permuting HLA or CMV assignments 20 times. In a later analysis, co-occurring TCRs were grouped using DBSCAN, and TCRdist sequence similarity was added for clustering within HLA-allele-positive subsets. Co-occurrence clustering excluded repertoires with fewer than 30,000 or more than 120,000 public chains, plus five with anomalous nucleotide sharing. TCRdb retrieved this table from immuneACCESS and kept in-frame rearrangements only. Not all clones are present; in checked studies, unresolved V genes account for under half, and no reason is known for the remainder. D and trimming were read from the DNA, whereas the V and J calls and clone size are those reported in that table. The sample data list about 230,000 clones, and 70% to 85% of these were observed just once. Of the sample, over 0.5% falls within the top ten clones.

Sequencing used PBMCs. Rearrangement joined TRBV18 to TRBJ2-7; TRBD1 is perhaps the D gene, given 5 matching bases. The sequence derives from a woman aged 40 to 55 in good health and CMV-seronegative. The CDR3 region has the sequence CASSPVGPDEQYF. The sequenced DNA is TGTGCCAGCTCACCAGTGGGGCCCGACGAGCAGTACTTC.